A single sample is the source of the 25 T cell receptor beta chains below, sequenced in a study of T cells after yellow fever vaccination. One entry per CDR3 protein, called by TCRdb with MiXCR from the 5' RACE reads. The sample holds some 290,000 distinct CDR3 sequences; about 10% are singletons and the top ten take 3% to 3.5%. Source: CD4+ T cells sorted from PBMCs, taken 45 days after the yellow fever booster vaccination. The origin of the receptors is a man aged 18 to 30 who received the YFV17D yellow fever vaccine.

This clonotype has a handful of counts. A read error may account for a junction end that differs from germline. This chain uses TRBV20-1 with TRBJ2-5, with D maybe TRBD2 (6 bases). This CDR3 has 10 amino acids. CDR1 is DFQATT and CDR2 is SNEGSKA in the germline V gene (reference sequence). In DNA, the CDR3 is TGCAGTGTAGGAGGGCAGCGGCAGCCGTTC. Translation: CSVGGQRQPF.

This clonotype was seen a few times. J is TRBJ1-3 and V is TRBV12-3 or TRBV12-4; tentatively, D is TRBD1 (5 bases). Trimming pared 6 bases from V and 4 bases from J, leaving 19 bases between. There are 16 residues in the CDR3. The CDR3 nucleotides are TGTGCCAGCAGCGGCTCCGGGACGGGCTTGGGAAACACCATATATTTT. As protein: CASSGSGTGLGNTIYF.

The V gene is TRBV4-1, the J gene TRBJ1-1; D might be TRBD1 (5 bases). Germline lookup yields CDR1 MGHRA and CDR2 YSYEKL. The CDR3 sequence is 14 residues long. Trimming left V 6 bases short and J 1 base short, with 12 bases between. CDR3 in amino acids: CASRPGLPNTEAFF. The CDR3 nucleotides are TGCGCCAGCAGACCGGGACTGCCGAACACTGAAGCTTTCTTT.

V gene TRBV5-1 combines with J gene TRBJ2-5; the match to TRBD2 covers 9 bases. Germline CDR1 is SGHRS and CDR2 is YFSETQ. The CDR3 is 15 residues long. With V trimmed by 4 bases and J by 5 bases, 9 bases remained unmatched. The CDR3 is CASSEGLAGPETQYF. The CDR3 DNA is TGCGCCAGCAGCGAGGGACTAGCAGGTCCGGAGACCCAGTACTTC.

V is TRBV6-4 and J is TRBJ2-3, with 9 bases matching TRBD2. This CDR3 is built from 15 residues. The V gene's germline CDR1 is MRHNA and CDR2 SNTAGT. J lost 0 bases, V lost 5 bases, and 3 bases had no gene match. The CDR3 loop reads CASSTTSGSTDTQYF. DNA of the CDR3: TGTGCCAGCAGTACGACTAGCGGTAGCACAGATACGCAGTATTTT.

CDR3 DNA: TGCAGTGCTAGACCATCGGACAGGGGGCCCTCACCCCTCCACTTT. Amino acids: CSARPSDRGPSPLHF. This chain links TRBV20-1 with TRBJ1-6, with 11 bases lining up with TRBD1. The CDR3 extends over 15 amino acids. V gave up 2 bases and J gave up 10 bases; unmatched junction bases: 7. Looked up from germline, CDR1 is DFQATT and CDR2 is SNEGSKA (reference sequence).

This clonotype appeared many times. The chain employs TRBV4-1 and TRBJ2-1; 10 positions match TRBD2. The CDR3 is made up of 16 amino acids. Germline CDR1 and CDR2: MGHRA and YSYEKL. J lost 9 bases, V lost 2 bases, and 10 bases had no gene match. As DNA, the CDR3 is TGCGCCAGCAGCCAAAATGCAGCGGGGGGGCCTGGTGAGCAGTTCTTC. Translated: CASSQNAAGGPGEQFF.

The J gene is TRBJ1-3, the V gene TRBV7-2, with D unresolved. Trimming removed 4 bases at V and 0 bases at J, with 10 bases between. CDR1 and CDR2 from the germline V gene are SGHTA and FQGNSA. The CDR3 is 15 residues long. The CDR3 loop reads CASSYGGFSGNTIYF. In DNA form, the CDR3 reads TGTGCCAGCAGCTATGGCGGATTCTCTGGAAACACCATATATTTT.

Comments on this clonotype: This sequence may be a read error, since a much larger clone differs from it by one base. This chain uses TRBV24-1 with TRBJ2-2, with D uncertain. The V end lost 5 bases, the J end lost 1 base, and 1 base lay between the germline ends. Germline V gives CDR1 KGHDR, CDR2 SFDVKD. The length of the CDR3 is 12 residues. This CDR3 is CATSGNTGELFF. The CDR3 coding sequence is TGTGCCACCAGTGGGAACACCGGGGAGCTGTTTTTT.

For the CDR3, the DNA is TGCAGCGTTGTTGGGGGGGGCAGGATCCGGGAGCTGTTTTTT. This translates into CSVVGGGRIRELFF. The chain employs TRBV29-1 and TRBJ2-2, with D possibly being TRBD2 (7 bases). Germline V gives CDR1 SQVTM, CDR2 ANQGSEA. Between the trimmed V and J ends, which lost 4 bases and 9 bases, there was a span of 18 bases. The CDR3 loop spans 14 amino acids.

This chain uses TRBV4-2 with TRBJ2-7; D is undetermined. This CDR3 has 13 residues. Between the trimmed V and J ends, which lost 0 bases and 4 bases, there was a span of 7 bases. Looked up from germline, CDR1 is LGHNA and CDR2 is YNFKEQ. CDR3 loop: CASSQEWWYEQYF. CDR3 coding DNA: TGTGCCAGCAGCCAAGAATGGTGGTACGAGCAGTACTTC.

V gene TRBV19 combines with J gene TRBJ2-5, with 11 bases matching TRBD2. The CDR3 has 17 amino acids. J was trimmed by 5 bases and V by 4 bases; bases with no gene match: 12. Germline CDR1 and CDR2: LNHDA and SQIVND (reference sequence). CDR3 DNA sequence: TGTGCCAGTAGTAGCGGTCGACTAGCGGGGCGAGTGGAGACCCAGTACTTC. It specifies CASSSGRLAGRVETQYF.

The chain is built from TRBV7-2 and TRBJ2-7, with D maybe TRBD1 (6 bases). V was cut by 1 base and J by 0 bases, with 16 bases left in between. CDR3 length: 17 residues. Germline assignment: CDR1 SGHTA and CDR2 FQGNSA. CDR3 bases: TGTGCCAGCAGCTTAGGGCCAGGGGTAATAAACTCCTACGAGCAGTACGTC. It codes for CASSLGPGVINSYEQYV.

This clonotype showed up many times. This chain uses TRBV12-3 or TRBV12-4 with TRBJ1-1; D is possibly TRBD1 (5 bases). Trimming took off 4 bases at V and 4 bases at J, with 16 bases between the two ends. The CDR3 loop spans 15 amino acids. CDR3 DNA: TGTGCCAGCAGTTCTGGGGTTACTGGGGGCACTGAAGCTTTCTTT. This encodes CASSSGVTGGTEAFF.

The chain joins TRBV20-1 to TRBJ2-5, with 12 bases matching TRBD2. This CDR3 has 13 amino acids. Germline CDR1 DFQATT, CDR2 SNEGSKA (reference sequence). Here the CDR3 reads CVRLAGDQETQYF. The CDR3, as DNA: TGCGTACGACTAGCGGGGGACCAAGAGACCCAGTACTTC.

J is TRBJ2-5 and V is TRBV15, with D possibly matching TRBD1 (6 bases). Germline V gene data show CDR1 as LNHNV and CDR2 as YYDKDF (reference sequence). The CDR3 runs 15 residues. V dropped 0 bases and J dropped 1 base, with 9 bases sitting between them. The CDR3 loop reads CATSRDQGPQETQYF. CDR3 nucleotide sequence: TGTGCCACCAGCAGAGATCAGGGGCCCCAAGAGACCCAGTACTTC. Full variable domain (remainder filled in from reference TRBV15 and TRBJ2-5): DAMVIQNPRYQVTQFGKPVTLSCSQTLNHNVMYWYQQKSSQAPKLLFHYYDKDFNNEADTPDNFQSRRPNTSFCFLDIRSPGLGDTAMYLCATSRDQGPQETQYFGPGTRLLVL.

For the CDR3, the DNA is TGTGCCAGCAGCGGGACAGGCTACACCGGGGAGCTGTTTTTT. As protein: CASSGTGYTGELFF. The rearrangement joins TRBV28 to TRBJ2-2, with 8 bases identical to TRBD1. V dropped 6 bases and J dropped 3; count of bases not matched to a gene: 3. The germline V gene has CDR1 MDHEN and CDR2 SYDVKM. The CDR3 loop spans 14 amino acids.

A few counts support this clonotype. The rearrangement uses TRBV6-2 or TRBV6-3 and TRBJ1-2, with TRBD1 as a possible D gene (5 bases). Germline V CDR1 and CDR2: MNHEY, SVGEGT. V was cut by 8 bases and J by 4 bases, with 11 bases left in between. This CDR3 comprises 12 residues. CDR3 bases: TGTGCCAGCGGAGGACAAGCCTATGGCTACACCTTC. It codes for CASGGQAYGYTF.

In this sample, this clonotype turned up many times. The rearrangement links TRBV6-5 to TRBJ2-5; TRBD1 matches 7 bases. This CDR3 spans 13 amino acids. Germline V gives CDR1 MNHEY, CDR2 SVGAGI. V shed 6 bases and J 8 bases; nucleotides not matched to a gene: 9. The CDR3 DNA sequence: TGTGCCAGCAGCCGACAGGGTTGGAGTACCCAGTACTTC. Its translation is CASSRQGWSTQYF.

This clonotype was observed a few times. The chain links TRBV9 to TRBJ2-3, with D possibly being TRBD1 (6 bases). Trimming removed 0 bases at V and 5 bases at J, with 19 bases between. CDR3 size: 17 residues. Germline V gene sequence: CDR1 SGDLS, CDR2 YYNGEE. DNA of the CDR3: TGTGCCAGCAGCGTAGGGATAGGAGCAGGGGACGGAGATACGCAGTATTTT. The encoded protein is CASSVGIGAGDGDTQYF.

V is TRBV15 and J is TRBJ1-5; D unresolved. Germline CDR1 LNHNV, CDR2 YYDKDF (reference sequence). This CDR3 has 16 amino acids. Deletions cut 0 bases from V and 4 bases from J, with 13 bases between. Here the CDR3 DNA reads TGTGCCACCAGCAGAGATGGTCTCGCAGTTAATCAGCCCCAGCATTTT. This encodes CATSRDGLAVNQPQHF.

The V call is TRBV5-1, the J call TRBJ2-5, with D hard to call. The CDR3 is made up of 16 amino acids. V was trimmed by 4 bases and J by 2 bases, leaving 18 bases between them. CDR1 SGHRS and CDR2 YFSETQ come from the germline V gene. CDR3 coding DNA: TGCGCCAGCAGCCCTCTTCCCAAGCCCAAACAAGAGACCCAGTACTTC. This translates into CASSPLPKPKQETQYF.

This clonotype was counted a few times. The CDR3 DNA reads as TGTGCCAGCAGACCCGACATGAACACTGAAGCTTTCTTT. This translates into CASRPDMNTEAFF. The chain is built from TRBV2 and TRBJ1-1, with D hard to call. This CDR3 is built from 13 residues. Germline V lookup: CDR1 SNHLY, CDR2 FYNNEI. V was clipped by 6 bases and J by 0 bases, with 8 bases between them.

Only a few counts were recorded for this clonotype. The gene calls are TRBV7-9 and TRBJ2-5, with 8 bases lining up with TRBD2. The CDR3 is 13 residues long. Germline assignment: CDR1 SEHNR and CDR2 FQNEAQ (reference sequence). V shed 5 bases, J shed 5 bases, and the junction held 4 bases outside the gene matches. CDR3 DNA sequence: TGTGCCAGCAGCCGCGGGGGGCTTGAGACCCAGTACTTC. It is translated as CASSRGGLETQYF.

CDR3: CASSLYFRSDTQYF. The CDR3 coding sequence is TGTGCCAGCTCACTATACTTCAGATCAGATACGCAGTATTTT. This chain joins TRBV18 and TRBJ2-3; D is unresolved. Looked up from germline, CDR1 is KGHSH and CDR2 is LQKENI. The CDR3 has 14 amino acids. V was shortened by 4 bases and J by 4 bases, with 12 bases between the two germline ends.